These 11 T cell receptor beta chains came from one sample sequenced in a study of T cell changes during pregnancy in multiple sclerosis. This table comes from immunoSEQ multiplex PCR, and its TCRdb copy is limited to in-frame clones, with some not included. Here the sample spans about 44,000 clones, roughly 92% being singletons. Sequenced material: CD4+ T cells from peripheral blood mononuclear cells, taken in the third trimester of pregnancy. The receptors stem from a female donor with multiple sclerosis, enrolled in a pregnancy study.

In this sample, this clone turned up once. The chain couples TRBV19 to TRBJ1-5; D is unresolved. This CDR3 spans 14 amino acids. V lost 3 bases, J lost 5 bases, and 11 bases lay in between. Per germline, CDR1 LNHDA and CDR2 SQIVND (reference sequence). The CDR3 spells CASSILQLDQPQHF. The CDR3 DNA reads as TGTGCCAGTAGTATTCTACAGTTGGATCAGCCCCAGCATTTT.

The CDR3 DNA follows: TGTGCCAGCAGCTTAGGTCCAGGGGATGAGCAGTTCTTC. Protein product: CASSLGPGDEQFF. This chain joins TRBV7-2 and TRBJ2-1; tentatively, D is TRBD1 (6 bases). Trimming pared 1 base from V and 8 bases from J, leaving 9 bases between. The CDR3 extends over 13 amino acids. Germline V gives CDR1 SGHTA, CDR2 FQGNSA. Based on the CDR3 plus reference TRBV7-2 and TRBJ2-1, the full variable domain is GAGVSQSPSNKVTEKGKDVELRCDPISGHTALYWYRQSLGQGLEFLIYFQGNSAPDKSGLPSDRFSAERTGGSVSTLTIQRTQQEDSAVYLCASSLGPGDEQFFGPGTRLTVL.

This chain links TRBV28 with TRBJ1-5, with 7 bases aligning to TRBD1. V was pared by 6 bases and J by 0 bases, with 8 bases of the junction left unmatched. The CDR3 runs 16 residues. The germline gives CDR1 MDHEN, CDR2 SYDVKM. The CDR3 DNA is TGTGCCAGCAGCCCAGGGGGTAGGGATAGCAATCAGCCCCAGCATTTT. Translated: CASSPGGRDSNQPQHF. Full variable domain (missing parts from reference TRBV28 and TRBJ1-5): DVKVTQSSRYLVKRTGEKVFLECVQDMDHENMFWYRQDPGLGLRLIYFSYDVKMKEKGDIPEGYSVSREKKERFSLILESASTNQTSMYLCASSPGGRDSNQPQHFGDGTRLSIL.

The chain carries TRBV29-1 and TRBJ2-3, with TRBD2 matching 13 bases. V shed 1 base and J 0 bases; nucleotides not matched to a gene: 1. The CDR3 runs to 16 residues. CDR1 is SQVTM and CDR2 is ANQGSEA in the germline V gene. The CDR3 nucleotides read TGCAGCGTTGAAGGACTAGCGGGAGGTAGCACAGATACGCAGTATTTT. Its translation: CSVEGLAGGSTDTQYF.

The chain employs TRBV7-9 and TRBJ2-6; D gene ambiguous. Trimming took off 4 bases at V and 0 bases at J, with 13 bases between the two ends. This CDR3 has 17 residues. Germline V gives CDR1 SEHNR, CDR2 FQNEAQ (reference sequence). The CDR3: CASSSTPGGSGANVLTF. CDR3 DNA sequence: TGTGCCAGCAGCTCAACCCCCGGTGGCTCTGGGGCCAACGTCCTGACTTTC.

V usage is TRBV27 and J usage is TRBJ1-1, with 9 bases that match TRBD1. The CDR3 is 18 residues long. CDR1 and CDR2 from the germline V gene are MNHEY and SMNVEV (reference sequence). J lost 0 bases, V lost 5 bases, and 13 bases had no gene match. The CDR3 loop is CASSPGTGRPVMNTEAFF. DNA for the CDR3: TGTGCCAGCAGTCCCGGGACAGGGAGGCCAGTTATGAACACTGAAGCTTTCTTT.

The chain combines TRBV7-2 with TRBJ2-7; 11 bases line up with TRBD2. J gave up 0 bases and V 5 bases, and 3 bases lay outside the gene matches. CDR1 SGHTA and CDR2 FQGNSA come from the germline V gene. This CDR3 contains 15 residues. The CDR3, as DNA: TGTGCCAGCAGCCCCGGGACTAGCGGCTCCTACGAGCAGTACTTC. It translates to CASSPGTSGSYEQYF.

The rearrangement uses TRBV15 and TRBJ1-1; no firm D call. Germline-derived CDR1 and CDR2 are LNHNV and YYDKDF (reference sequence). The CDR3 length is 17 residues. Trimming removed 4 bases from V and 2 bases from J, with 20 bases in between. CDR3: CATSTNSGRVPNTEAFF. Here the CDR3 DNA reads TGTGCCACCAGCACCAACTCTGGGAGGGTACCAAACACTGAAGCTTTCTTT.

The rearrangement links TRBV7-2 to TRBJ2-1; no clear D. This CDR3 region has 14 residues. Germline-derived CDR1 and CDR2 are SGHTA and FQGNSA. The V end was cut by 5 bases, the J end by 6 bases, with 14 bases between. This CDR3 is CASSPDLVFNEQFF. For the CDR3, the DNA is TGTGCCAGCAGCCCAGACTTAGTGTTCAATGAGCAGTTCTTC. The whole variable domain, filled in from reference TRBV7-2 and TRBJ2-1, reads GAGVSQSPSNKVTEKGKDVELRCDPISGHTALYWYRQSLGQGLEFLIYFQGNSAPDKSGLPSDRFSAERTGGSVSTLTIQRTQQEDSAVYLCASSPDLVFNEQFFGPGTRLTVL.

The rearrangement joins TRBV9 to TRBJ2-3; D is uncertain. CDR1 and CDR2 from the germline V gene are SGDLS and YYNGEE. The ends were cut back, 5 bases at V and 1 base at J, with 14 bases in the middle. The CDR3 contains 15 residues. CDR3 bases: TGTGCCAGCAGTCCTTTTATCCAGGGCACAGATACGCAGTATTTT. It yields the protein CASSPFIQGTDTQYF.

This clone came up once. The rearrangement uses TRBV14 and TRBJ2-7; perhaps TRBD1 as D (7 bases). Looked up from germline, CDR1 is SGHDN and CDR2 is FVKESK. This CDR3 has 16 amino acids. V was shortened by 0 bases and J by 7 bases, with 19 bases between the two germline ends. The CDR3 coding sequence is TGTGCCAGCAGCCAAGAAAAAAAGGGGGCGCGGGATGAGCAGTACTTC. As protein: CASSQEKKGARDEQYF.